The T cell receptor beta chain described here comes from a study of T cell responses to AZD1222 COVID-19 vaccine. Study-level results: Among vaccine-associated CD4 TCRs, coverage spanned spike, with dominance at 160-218 and 743-854. Among those given AZD1222, only five or six were seropositive at baseline. Nearly half of the spike-specific TCRs reportedly recognize variant regions that carry no mutations. In a largely white British group with more females than males, clonal diversity was possibly underestimated.

Measured with immunoSEQ multiplex PCR; TCRdb has only the in-frame clones, and not every one. This sample yields 100,000 or so clones, of which more than 75% are seen a single time; around 10% belongs to the top ten. To note about this clone: What it binds is unknown.

The germline V gene has CDR1 LGHNT and CDR2 FRNRAP. The CDR3 spans 17 residues. Trimming removed 0 bases from V and 4 bases from J; junction bases left unmatched: 7. This sequence was found in an adult in good health. Here the sequenced sample was peripheral blood, taken on day 0 of AZD1222 vaccination. V usage is TRBV12-5 and J usage is TRBJ1-2, with 11 bases that match TRBD1. The CDR3 loop is CASGLVPPGQGGYGYTF. CDR3 bases: TGTGCTAGTGGTTTGGTACCTCCGGGACAGGGGGGCTATGGCTACACCTTC. The full variable domain, in which reference TRBV12-5 and TRBJ1-2 provide the parts outside the CDR3, is DARVTQTPRHKVTEMGQEVTMRCQPILGHNTVFWYRQTMMQGLELLAYFRNRAPLDDSGMPKDRFSAEMPDATLATLKIQPSEPRDSAVYFCASGLVPPGQGGYGYTFGSGTRLTVV.